This TCR beta chain is drawn from a study of radiation and T cells in renal cell carcinoma. Concerning this clone: Its specificity is not known.

Indicated time point: blood 4 weeks post-SBRT, at nephrectomy. Treatment in this sample: 15 Gy SBRT to primary tumor, nephrectomy 4 weeks later. Nephrectomy followed 15 Gy stereotactic body radiation by 4 weeks. The tumor was a clear cell renal cell carcinoma. Study observations and caveats: Top tumor clonotypes rose in blood 2 weeks post-radiation, then contracted. No pretreatment tumor biopsies were available for baseline clonotypes.

This CDR3 is 14 amino acids long. CDR1 is SGHTA, CDR2 FQGTGA, per germline. V shed 5 bases and J 4 bases; nucleotides not matched to a gene: 7. Assay used: immunoSEQ multiplex PCR; TCRdb lists only in-frame clones, some missing. The table lists about 74,000 clones, about 88% of them singletons, with over 5.5% in the top ten. V is TRBV7-3 and J is TRBJ1-2, with 7 positions matching TRBD1. The receptor was derived from a woman aged 65 to 85 with renal cell carcinoma. Material: blood, obtained from a patient whose treatment included radiotherapy and nephrectomy. The CDR3: CASSVTGTAYGYTF. CDR3 sequence (DNA): TGTGCCAGCAGCGTTACCGGGACAGCCTATGGCTACACCTTC.